The 21 T cell receptor beta chains given below trace back to one sample, sequenced in a study of T cells in Graves' hyperthyroidism and ophthalmopathy. Amplified TCR beta CDR3 regions came from RNA transcripts. HTBI primers drove first-round RT-PCR of the TCR CDR3. Via MiXCR, TCRdb re-called the multiplex PCR reads, giving one row per CDR3 protein. The sample contains approximately 690,000 distinct CDR3 sequences, around 20% of which appear only once. What was sequenced was blood. These TCRs come from a man in his thirties or forties with Graves' ophthalmopathy.

This clonotype was counted a few times. This sequence joins TRBV18 and TRBJ1-5, with a weak D call TRBD1 (5 bases). The CDR3 length is 13 residues. V was clipped by 5 bases and J by 3 bases, with 8 bases between them. The germline CDR1 and CDR2 sequences are KGHSH and LQKENI. DNA of the CDR3: TGTGCCAGCTCAGAGACAGTCAATCAGCCCCAGCATTTT. Protein product: CASSETVNQPQHF.

This rearrangement joins TRBV5-5 to TRBJ2-7; 14 nucleotides align to TRBD2. The germline CDR1 and CDR2 sequences are SGHKS and YYEKEE (reference sequence). Trimming at V came to 4 bases and at J to 5 bases, leaving 5 bases not matched to a gene. The CDR3 totals 15 residues. Here the CDR3 reads CASSATSGRAHEQYF. CDR3 DNA: TGTGCCAGCAGCGCGACTAGCGGGAGGGCCCACGAGCAGTACTTC.

In this sample, this clonotype turned up a few times. The chain combines TRBV7-9 with TRBJ1-6; D call uncertain. This CDR3 comprises 15 residues. V dropped 1 base and J dropped 7 bases, with 11 bases sitting between them. CDR1 is SEHNR and CDR2 is FQNEAQ in the germline V gene (reference sequence). As DNA, the CDR3 is TGTGCCAGCAGCTTAGGATCCCCCCCAAATTCACCCCTCCACTTT. It is translated as CASSLGSPPNSPLHF.

This clonotype has ten or more counts. The chain combines TRBV30 with TRBJ2-4; D is uncertain. There are 11 residues in the CDR3. The V end lost 5 bases, the J end lost 1 base, and 3 bases lay between the germline ends. CDR1 is GTSNPN and CDR2 is SVGIG in the germline V gene (reference sequence). CDR3 nucleotides: TGTGCCTGGTCCGCCAAAAACATTCAGTACTTC. This gives the protein CAWSAKNIQYF. Complete variable domain (other parts from reference TRBV30 and TRBJ2-4): SQTIHQWPATLVQPVGSPLSLECTVEGTSNPNLYWYRQAAGRGLQLLFYSVGIGQISSEVPQNLSASRPQDRQFILSSKKLLLSDSGFYLCAWSAKNIQYFGAGTRLSVL.

A word on this clonotype: A much larger clone differs by one base, so this may be a read error. V gene TRBV10-3 combines with J gene TRBJ2-7, with D hard to call. CDR1 and CDR2 from the germline V gene are ENHRY and SYGVKD. The CDR3 loop spans 16 amino acids. The CDR3 here is CAISESWLRATYEQHF. In nucleotides, the CDR3 is TGTGCCATCAGTGAGTCCTGGTTGAGAGCGACCTACGAGCAGCACTTC.

The chain is built from TRBV7-3 and TRBJ1-5; D call uncertain. The CDR3 has 16 residues. CDR1 SGHTA and CDR2 FQGTGA come from the germline V gene. Trimming shortened V by 5 bases and J by 0 bases, and 14 bases separated the two germline ends. The CDR3 loop is CASSLITEHSNQPQHF. In nucleotides, the CDR3 is TGTGCCAGCAGCCTCATCACAGAACATAGCAATCAGCCCCAGCATTTT.

CDR3 DNA: TGTGCCAGCAGTTACAGTCGTAGTACTCAGCCCCAGCATTTT. Amino acids: CASSYSRSTQPQHF. V and J are TRBV6-2 or TRBV6-3 and TRBJ1-5, with no clear D. The length of the CDR3 is 14 residues. Deletions cut 2 bases from V and 6 bases from J, with 11 bases between. Per germline, CDR1 MNHEY and CDR2 SVGEGT.

This clonotype was recorded a few times. V gene TRBV5-1 combines with J gene TRBJ1-3; 7 bases fit TRBD1. Germline lookup yields CDR1 SGHRS and CDR2 YFSETQ. Losses at the gene ends were 1 base for V and 0 bases for J; bases not matched to a gene: 4. There are 16 residues in the CDR3. For the CDR3, the DNA is TGCGCCAGCAGCTTGACAGGGGCCGACTCTGGAAACACCATATATTTT. Its translation is CASSLTGADSGNTIYF. Based on the CDR3 plus reference TRBV5-1 and TRBJ1-3, the full variable domain is KAGVTQTPRYLIKTRGQQVTLSCSPISGHRSVSWYQQTPGQGLQFLFEYFSETQRNKGNFPGRFSGRQFSNSRSEMNVSTLELGDSALYLCASSLTGADSGNTIYFGEGSWLTVV.

At least ten counts were recorded for this clonotype. V usage is TRBV12-3 or TRBV12-4 and J usage is TRBJ2-7; a weak D match, TRBD1 (5 bases). Trimming took 1 base from V and 2 from J, leaving 15 bases between them. The CDR3 extends over 16 amino acids. The CDR3 region has the DNA TGTGCCAGCAGTTTAGATGACAGAACTCTTCCCTACGAGCAGTACTTC. As protein: CASSLDDRTLPYEQYF.

This clonotype came up a few times. The chain carries TRBV18 and TRBJ2-7; D is unresolved. V dropped 3 bases and J dropped 4 bases, with 13 bases sitting between them. CDR1 and CDR2 (germline): KGHSH, LQKENI. This CDR3 is 14 amino acids long. The CDR3 nucleotides are TGTGCCAGCTCACCGGCCGAGAAGGGTTACGAGCAGTACTTC. Its translation: CASSPAEKGYEQYF.

The V and J genes are TRBV4-1 and TRBJ2-1, with D tentatively TRBD2 (5 bases). CDR3 length: 15 amino acids. Between the trimmed V and J ends, which lost 1 base and 4 bases, there was a span of 11 bases. CDR1 is MGHRA, CDR2 YSYEKL, per germline. The CDR3 region has the DNA TGCGCCAGCAGCCAAGCAAGGACTCTTTACAATGAGCAGTTCTTC. Translated: CASSQARTLYNEQFF.

This clonotype came up many times. The V call is TRBV20-1, the J call TRBJ1-1; unclear D gene. Germline V gene sequence: CDR1 DFQATT, CDR2 SNEGSKA (reference sequence). V lost 0 bases to trimming and J lost 0 bases, with 17 bases between them. This CDR3 region has 17 residues. The CDR3 nucleotides are TGCAGTGCTAGAGATGTCTCAGGAGTTTATTTGAACACTGAAGCTTTCTTT. It specifies CSARDVSGVYLNTEAFF.

This clonotype was seen at least ten times. CDR3 nucleotide sequence: TGTGCCAGCAGTCGACTAGCGGGAAACATAGAGCAGTTCTTC. Protein: CASSRLAGNIEQFF. The chain has TRBV12-3 or TRBV12-4 and TRBJ2-1; 11 bases align to TRBD2. The CDR3 loop spans 14 amino acids. Unmatched junction bases numbered 7, after V lost 5 bases and J lost 10 bases.

The rearrangement joins TRBV19 to TRBJ2-3; D gene unclear. The V and J ends lost 1 base and 1 base respectively, with 9 bases between them. CDR1 is LNHDA and CDR2 is SQIVND in the germline V gene (reference sequence). The CDR3 has 15 residues. CDR3 bases: TGTGCCAGTAGTATAGTAAGTTCCCGCACAGATACGCAGTATTTT. Translated: CASSIVSSRTDTQYF.

The V gene is TRBV5-1, the J gene TRBJ2-1, with D unclear. Between the trimmed V and J ends, which lost 1 base and 0 bases, there was a span of 11 bases. The germline V gene encodes CDR1 SGHRS and CDR2 YFSETQ. The CDR3 contains 16 residues. CDR3 nucleotide sequence: TGCGCCAGCAGCTTGTATCCTGGCAGCTCCTACAATGAGCAGTTCTTC. Encoded protein: CASSLYPGSSYNEQFF. The variable domain in full, completed from reference TRBV5-1 and TRBJ2-1, reads KAGVTQTPRYLIKTRGQQVTLSCSPISGHRSVSWYQQTPGQGLQFLFEYFSETQRNKGNFPGRFSGRQFSNSRSEMNVSTLELGDSALYLCASSLYPGSSYNEQFFGPGTRLTVL.

This clonotype was seen more than once but under ten times. The chain links TRBV27 to TRBJ1-6, with D perhaps TRBD1 (6 bases). The CDR3 extends over 14 amino acids. The V gene lost 3 bases and the J gene lost 9 bases, with 12 bases spanning the gap. Germline CDR1 reads MNHEY; CDR2 reads SMNVEV (reference sequence). The CDR3 reads CASSFGGRTSPLHF. As DNA, the CDR3 is TGTGCCAGCAGTTTTGGGGGGCGGACTTCACCCCTCCACTTT.

This clonotype was observed many times. The V gene is TRBV7-2, the J gene TRBJ1-1, with 12 bases identical to TRBD1. The V gene end was trimmed by 0 bases and the J gene end by 4 bases; junction bases not matched to a gene: 9. The CDR3 totals 18 residues. CDR1 is SGHTA and CDR2 is FQGNSA in the germline V gene. The CDR3 loop reads CASSLALGGQGAITEAFF. The CDR3, as DNA: TGTGCCAGCAGCTTAGCGCTAGGGGGACAGGGGGCTATCACTGAAGCTTTCTTT.

The rearrangement uses TRBV29-1 and TRBJ2-1; a possible D gene is TRBD1 (6 bases). Per the germline V gene, CDR1 is SQVTM and CDR2 is ANQGSEA. The CDR3 is 15 residues long. V shed 6 bases and J shed 0 bases, with 15 bases lying between them. CDR3 sequence reads: CSVVRQATSYNEQFF. The DNA for the CDR3 is TGCAGCGTCGTTAGACAGGCAACCTCCTACAATGAGCAGTTCTTC.

The CDR3 protein is CASVTGSEQFF. CDR3 coding DNA: TGTGCCAGCGTAACAGGGTCCGAGCAGTTCTTC. The V and J genes are TRBV6-1 and TRBJ2-1; D is perhaps TRBD1 (6 bases). This CDR3 is 11 amino acids long. Germline lookup yields CDR1 MNHNS and CDR2 SASEGT. Trimming shortened V by 8 bases and J by 10 bases, and 12 bases separated the two germline ends.

Many counts were recorded for this clonotype. The chain combines TRBV2 with TRBJ2-3, with TRBD2 matching over 8 bases. J was trimmed by 6 bases and V by 6 bases; bases with no gene match: 8. The CDR3 is 14 residues long. CDR1 is SNHLY, CDR2 FYNNEI, per germline. For the CDR3, the DNA is TGTGCCAGCAGCGTAGCGGGATCGGTCGATACGCAGTATTTT. Translating gives CASSVAGSVDTQYF.

About this clonotype: A single base separates this from a much larger clone, so it may be a read error. This chain connects TRBV7-2 to TRBJ1-2; D gene uncertain. Per the germline V gene, CDR1 is SGHTA and CDR2 is FQGNSA. V lost 7 bases and J 0 bases, leaving 18 bases between the germline ends. This CDR3 region has 16 residues. Here the CDR3 DNA reads TGTGCCAGCACCCCCGGGATAGCTGCTTCTAACTATGGCTACACCTTC. It yields the protein CASTPGIAASNYGYTF. Full variable domain (outside the CDR3, taken from reference TRBV7-2 and TRBJ1-2): GAGVSQSPSNKVTEKGKDVELRCDPISGHTALYWYRQSLGQGLEFLIYFQGNSAPDKSGLPSDRFSAERTGGSVSTLTIQRTQQEDSAVYLCASTPGIAASNYGYTFGSGTRLTVV.